These 26 T cell receptor beta chains were all obtained from the same sample, sequenced in a study of cytomegalovirus exposure and HLA in healthy donors. Amplification used 60 Vbeta primers and 13 Jbeta primers. Method: immunoSEQ multiplex PCR; TCRdb's copy keeps in-frame clones and lacks some. This table has around 130,000 clones, approximately 69% appearing once. The sample consisted of PBMCs. These receptors came from a man aged 35-49 years in good health and CMV-seropositive.

The V call is TRBV5-1, the J call TRBJ2-3; D perhaps matches TRBD2 (6 bases). Germline V lookup: CDR1 SGHRS, CDR2 YFSETQ. The CDR3 length is 15 residues. Trimming removed 6 bases from V and 0 bases from J, with 14 bases in between. CDR3 amino acids: CASNTGGSSTDTQYF. The CDR3 DNA reads TGCGCCAGCAACACTGGGGGGTCTAGCACAGATACGCAGTATTTT.

The chain joins TRBV6-4 to TRBJ2-2; TRBD2 aligns across 8 bases. The CDR3 is 17 residues long. From germline, CDR1 is MRHNA and CDR2 SNTAGT. J lost 4 bases, V lost 2 bases, and 9 bases had no gene match. The CDR3 loop reads CASSDGGGRSGTGELFF. Here the CDR3 DNA reads TGTGCCAGCAGTGACGGAGGCGGGAGGTCGGGCACCGGGGAGCTGTTTTTT.

The V call is TRBV4-2, the J call TRBJ2-3; a weak D match, TRBD1 (5 bases). CDR3 length: 17 amino acids. The germline V and J ends were trimmed by 3 bases and 0 bases, with 16 bases remaining between them. Germline CDR1 reads LGHNA; CDR2 reads YNFKEQ. CDR3 amino acids: CASSHGTTGASTDTQYF. CDR3 coding DNA: TGTGCCAGCAGCCATGGCACCACAGGCGCTAGCACAGATACGCAGTATTTT.

The V gene is TRBV27, the J gene TRBJ1-1, with 7 bases that match TRBD1. The V gene end was trimmed by 8 bases and the J gene end by 0 bases; junction bases not matched to a gene: 6. Germline CDR1 is MNHEY and CDR2 is SMNVEV (reference sequence). The CDR3 extends over 14 amino acids. CDR3 amino acids: CASRDRAMNTEAFF. CDR3 bases: TGTGCCAGCCGTGACAGGGCTATGAACACTGAAGCTTTCTTT.

This chain's CDR3 is CASRGTGMNSPLHF. The CDR3 DNA sequence: TGTGCCAGCAGGGGGACAGGCATGAATTCACCCCTCCACTTT. This rearrangement joins TRBV6-5 to TRBJ1-6, with TRBD1 identical over 8 bases. This CDR3 has 14 residues. The germline V gene has CDR1 MNHEY and CDR2 SVGAGI. V shed 6 bases and J 7 bases; nucleotides not matched to a gene: 5.

This clone has more than one count but fewer than ten. The chain is built from TRBV6-4 and TRBJ2-1; TRBD2 matches 8 bases. This CDR3 region has 16 residues. Per the germline V gene, CDR1 is MRHNA and CDR2 is SNTAGT. V was pared by 0 bases and J by 6 bases, with 7 bases of the junction left unmatched. The CDR3 protein is CASSDSQLADLNEQFF. The CDR3 region has the DNA TGTGCCAGCAGTGACTCTCAACTAGCGGATCTCAATGAGCAGTTCTTC.

In regard to this clone: At one end, the junction sequence differs from germline, possibly due to a read error. Other DNA sequences within the sample encode an identical CDR3. The chain has TRBV5-6 and TRBJ2-2; a weak D match, TRBD1 (6 bases). The germline gives CDR1 SGHDT, CDR2 YYEEEE. CDR3 length equals 15 residues. CDR3 sequence: CASSPGTLFTGELFF. For the CDR3, the DNA is TGTGCCAGCAGCCCCGGGACATTATTTACCGGGGAGCTATTTTTT.

The sample holds one count of this clone. The rearrangement joins TRBV27 to TRBJ2-7; TRBD1 aligns across 9 bases. The germline CDR1 and CDR2 sequences are MNHEY and SMNVEV (reference sequence). This CDR3 is 15 amino acids long. Losses at the gene ends were 3 bases for V and 3 bases for J; bases not matched to a gene: 6. The CDR3 reads CASSFRTGDLYEQYF. The CDR3 DNA sequence: TGTGCCAGCAGTTTTAGGACAGGGGATCTCTACGAGCAGTACTTC.

The genes are TRBV4-1 and TRBJ1-4; D is uncertain. Germline V gene data show CDR1 as MGHRA and CDR2 as YSYEKL. Trimming pared 0 bases from V and 0 bases from J, leaving 5 bases between. This CDR3 has 15 residues. CDR3: CASSQDPTTNEKLFF. The CDR3 DNA sequence: TGCGCCAGCAGCCAAGACCCTACAACTAATGAAAAACTGTTTTTT.

This chain uses TRBV28 with TRBJ1-1; D unclear. The V end was cut by 3 bases, the J end by 7 bases, with 9 bases between. From germline, CDR1 is MDHEN and CDR2 SYDVKM. CDR3 size: 12 residues. CDR3 loop: CASSFGTGEAFF. In DNA form, the CDR3 reads TGTGCCAGCAGTTTTGGTACGGGTGAAGCTTTCTTT.

The chain is built from TRBV18 and TRBJ1-5; maybe TRBD1 (6 bases). V lost 3 bases, J lost 4 bases, and 10 bases lay in between. The CDR3 contains 14 residues. Germline lookup yields CDR1 KGHSH and CDR2 LQKENI. For the CDR3, the DNA is TGTGCCAGCTCACCCGGGACACAAAATCAGCCCCAGCATTTT. Translating it yields CASSPGTQNQPQHF.

The chain uses TRBV6-9 and TRBJ1-3, with D perhaps TRBD1 (5 bases). The V gene's germline CDR1 is MNHGY and CDR2 SVAAGI. Trimming shortened V by 11 bases and J by 0 bases, and 14 bases separated the two germline ends. The CDR3 contains 14 residues. CDR3 DNA sequence: TGTGCCCGAGTGAAGGGGAACTCTGGAAACACCATATATTTT. It yields the protein CARVKGNSGNTIYF.

The chain is built from TRBV9 and TRBJ2-5; possibly TRBD2 for D (6 bases). The J call may be incorrect, as the DNA end agrees better with TRBJ2-7. CDR1 is SGDLS, CDR2 YYNGEE, per germline. The CDR3 spans 14 residues. The CDR3 DNA is TGTGCCAGCAGCCCCAGCGGGTTCAGCCACGAGCAGTACTTC. It codes for CASSPSGFSHEQYF.

The CDR3 DNA reads TGTGCCAGCAGCTTTCTACAGGGGGCTCCAGATACGCAGTATTTT. It is translated as CASSFLQGAPDTQYF. The rearrangement links TRBV5-4 to TRBJ2-3; 9 bases match TRBD1. With 2 bases clipped from V and 4 bases from J, the junction kept 5 bases outside the gene matches. CDR1 and CDR2 from the germline V gene are SGHNT and YYREEE (reference sequence). The CDR3 consists of 15 residues.

This clone was detected only a few times. This rearrangement joins TRBV5-1 to TRBJ2-1, with 8 bases fitting TRBD2. The CDR3 totals 16 residues. V trimming: 2 bases; J trimming: 7 bases; junction bases outside the gene matches: 11. Looked up from germline, CDR1 is SGHRS and CDR2 is YFSETQ. CDR3: CASSLLGLANRNEQFF. The CDR3 nucleotides are TGCGCCAGCAGCTTATTAGGACTAGCAAATAGGAATGAGCAGTTCTTC.

This clone was recorded once. V gene TRBV19 combines with J gene TRBJ1-1; D gene uncertain. Trimming removed 0 bases at V and 0 bases at J, with 8 bases between. The CDR3 runs to 15 residues. The germline V gene has CDR1 LNHDA and CDR2 SQIVND (reference sequence). The CDR3 protein is CASSIDQFLNTEAFF. The CDR3 nucleotides are TGTGCCAGTAGTATAGATCAGTTTTTGAACACTGAAGCTTTCTTT.

This chain uses TRBV9 with TRBJ2-7; 8 bases agree with TRBD1. V was pared by 0 bases and J by 3 bases, with 11 bases of the junction left unmatched. Germline lookup yields CDR1 SGDLS and CDR2 YYNGEE. The CDR3 has 17 residues. CDR3 in DNA: TGTGCCAGCAGCGTAGAGTCGGGTTGGACAGGGAGCTACGAGCAGTACTTC. Protein: CASSVESGWTGSYEQYF.

The J gene is TRBJ1-5, the V gene TRBV10-3; D gene ambiguous. This CDR3 region has 13 residues. Germline V gene sequence: CDR1 ENHRY, CDR2 SYGVKD. V lost 6 bases and J 4 bases, leaving 10 bases between the germline ends. The CDR3 reads CAIREGSNQPQHF. In DNA form, the CDR3 reads TGTGCCATCAGGGAGGGCAGTAATCAGCCCCAGCATTTT.

The chain combines TRBV5-1 with TRBJ1-5, with D unclear. Germline CDR1 is SGHRS and CDR2 is YFSETQ. The CDR3 has 13 residues. V was shortened by 7 bases and J by 0 bases, with 8 bases between the two germline ends. The CDR3 region has the DNA TGCGCCAGCGCGGAGGGTAGCAATCAGCCCCAGCATTTT. Translating gives CASAEGSNQPQHF. The full variable domain, completed using reference TRBV5-1 and TRBJ1-5, is KAGVTQTPRYLIKTRGQQVTLSCSPISGHRSVSWYQQTPGQGLQFLFEYFSETQRNKGNFPGRFSGRQFSNSRSEMNVSTLELGDSALYLCASAEGSNQPQHFGDGTRLSIL.

The CDR3 nucleotides are TGTGCCAGTAGTATGGGGAGACCCTACGAGCAGTACTTC. Its protein product is CASSMGRPYEQYF. The V and J genes are TRBV19 and TRBJ2-7; TRBD2 might be the D (5 bases). Germline V CDR1 and CDR2: LNHDA, SQIVND (reference sequence). Trimming cost V 3 bases and J 2 bases, with 8 bases left between them. This CDR3 is 13 amino acids long.

This clone was counted only a few times. The genes are TRBV2 and TRBJ1-6; TRBD1 aligns across 7 bases. The length of the CDR3 is 13 residues. Germline assignment: CDR1 SNHLY and CDR2 FYNNEI. Germline trimming cut 6 bases from V and 12 bases from J; bases unmatched to any gene: 8. CDR3 coding DNA: TGTGCCAGCAGGGGCGACAGGGACGGACCCCTCCACTTT. Protein: CASRGDRDGPLHF.

The chain is built from TRBV11-2 and TRBJ2-1, with 8 nucleotides matching TRBD1. CDR3 size: 18 residues. Germline values: CDR1 SGHAT, CDR2 FQNNGV. J was trimmed by 4 bases and V by 4 bases; bases with no gene match: 15. CDR3 sequence reads: CASSSQRPGTGGYNEQFF. The CDR3 DNA reads as TGTGCCAGCAGCTCACAGCGTCCGGGAACAGGGGGGTACAATGAGCAGTTCTTC.

The V and J genes are TRBV28 and TRBJ2-7; D gene ambiguous. The germline V and J ends were trimmed by 2 bases and 9 bases, with 23 bases remaining between them. The CDR3 covers 16 residues. The germline CDR1 and CDR2 sequences are MDHEN and SYDVKM. CDR3 sequence: CASSLNEVLLLRGQYF. DNA of the CDR3: TGTGCCAGCAGTTTAAACGAGGTTCTTCTCCTACGAGGGCAGTACTTC.

The rearrangement uses TRBV27 and TRBJ1-6; D call uncertain. V lost 5 bases and J lost 0, with 17 bases in between. From germline, CDR1 is MNHEY and CDR2 SMNVEV (reference sequence). This CDR3 comprises 18 residues. The CDR3 here is CASSLDFPMSSYNSPLHF. For the CDR3, the DNA is TGTGCCAGCAGTCTGGACTTTCCAATGAGCTCCTATAATTCACCCCTCCACTTT.

The chain employs TRBV5-1 and TRBJ2-7; TRBD2 agrees at 10 bases. After removal of 7 bases from V and 2 bases from J, the junction contained 6 bases not matched to a gene. From germline, CDR1 is SGHRS and CDR2 YFSETQ. CDR3 size: 14 residues. The chain's CDR3 is CASFLGTSAYEQYF. CDR3 bases: TGCGCCAGCTTTCTGGGGACTAGCGCCTACGAGCAGTACTTC. Drawing the rest from reference TRBV5-1 and TRBJ2-7, the complete variable domain is KAGVTQTPRYLIKTRGQQVTLSCSPISGHRSVSWYQQTPGQGLQFLFEYFSETQRNKGNFPGRFSGRQFSNSRSEMNVSTLELGDSALYLCASFLGTSAYEQYFGPGTRLTVT.

The chain uses TRBV25-1 and TRBJ1-3; maybe TRBD1 (6 bases). V shed 2 bases and J shed 6 bases, with 8 bases lying between them. This CDR3 region has 13 residues. Germline lookup yields CDR1 MGHDK and CDR2 SYGVNS. In nucleotides, the CDR3 is TGTGCCAGCAGTGAACCAGGGGAAAACACCATATATTTT. Translated, it gives CASSEPGENTIYF.